This TCR beta chain originates from a study of graft-versus-host responses after intestinal transplantation. Across the whole study: For two to four years after anti-thymocyte globulin induction, all recipients took tacrolimus and steroids.

Germline loops: CDR1 SGHDT, CDR2 YYEEEE. The V and J ends lost 6 bases and 10 bases, in that order; junction bases with no gene match: 6. CDR3 length: 12 residues. TCRdb keeps only in-frame clones here, not all; method: immunoSEQ multiplex PCR. The repertoire holds tens of thousands of clones, about 94% seen once, with around 0.5% in the top ten. Turning to this clone: Its antigen is unidentified.

The V call is TRBV5-6, the J call TRBJ2-1; TRBD2 agrees at 8 bases. This clonotype was sampled from a human donor who received an intestinal transplant. The starting material was unstimulated CD8+ T cells sorted from spleen or lymph node cells, obtained before intestinal transplant. CDR3 nucleotide sequence: TGTGCCAGCACAGGACTAGCACCCGAGCAGTTCTTC. Translated: CASTGLAPEQFF. Based on the CDR3 plus reference TRBV5-6 and TRBJ2-1, the full variable domain is DAGVTQSPTHLIKTRGQQVTLRCSPKSGHDTVSWYQQALGQGPQFIFQYYEEEERQRGNFPDRFSGHQFPNYSSELNVNALLLGDSALYLCASTGLAPEQFFGPGTRLTVL.